This T cell receptor (beta chain) appears in the sequencing data of a study of T-cell memory formation after mild COVID-19. Points from the study as a whole: Confirmation was lacking for SARS-CoV-2 specificity of second-wave clones that peaked on day 37. Detection of some responders pre-infection suggested pre-existing cross-reactive memory T cells participated.

CDR3 size: 15 residues. The germline gives CDR1 LGHNA, CDR2 YNFKEQ. With 5 bases clipped from V and 0 bases from J, the junction kept 4 bases outside the gene matches. TCRdb re-called the 5' RACE reads with MiXCR, one entry per CDR3 protein. The sample shows 260,000 or so distinct CDR3 sequences, over 15% of them seen only once. The table lists this clonotype with many counts. Its antigen remains unknown. The receptor was derived from a man younger than 30 who had mild COVID-19 (a few samples of this study predate the infection). Cell type and time point are not known. The V call is TRBV4-2, the J call TRBJ2-7; TRBD1 matches at 10 bases. The sequencing input was PBMCs or a T cell subset sorted from them (not recorded which). CDR3 sequence: CASSMDRGDSYEQYF. CDR3 DNA: TGTGCCAGCAGCATGGACAGGGGGGACTCCTACGAGCAGTACTTC.